What follows are 16 T cell receptor beta chains derived from one specimen sequenced in a study of a mutant IDH1 vaccine in newly diagnosed glioma. Their recognized antigens are unknown. TCRdb keeps only in-frame clones here, not all; method: immunoSEQ multiplex PCR. The sample carries 30,000 to 45,000 clones, around 78% recorded once. Described time point: week 5, during vaccination. Doses of 300 ug of mutant IDH1 20-mer peptide were given with topical imiquimod. The sequenced sample was PBMCs, obtained from a glioma patient whose treatment included an IDH1 peptide vaccine. All receptors derive from a man aged 40-55 years with glioma.

The rearrangement joins TRBV4-1 to TRBJ1-5, with 12 bases aligning to TRBD1. Looked up from germline, CDR1 is MGHRA and CDR2 is YSYEKL. V lost 3 bases and J lost 1; bases outside the gene matches: 1. The CDR3 length is 16 residues. CDR3 loop: CASSQGTGGSNQPQHF. CDR3 bases: TGCGCCAGCAGCCAGGGGACAGGGGGCAGCAATCAGCCCCAGCATTTT.

This clone came up once. The V gene is TRBV7-2, the J gene TRBJ2-3; D not certain. V lost 1 base and J 2 bases, leaving 16 bases between the germline ends. From germline, CDR1 is SGHTA and CDR2 FQGNSA. This CDR3 region has 17 residues. The CDR3 protein is CASSLDSRPSPTDTQYF. The DNA of the CDR3 is TGTGCCAGCAGCTTAGATTCTCGGCCCTCCCCCACAGATACGCAGTATTTT.

This chain joins TRBV4-2 and TRBJ1-1; possible D gene TRBD1, 5 bases. Germline assignment: CDR1 LGHNA and CDR2 YNFKEQ. V was trimmed by 6 bases and J by 4 bases, leaving 21 bases between them. This CDR3 spans 16 amino acids. CDR3 amino acids: CASSPAGWGMGTEAFF. DNA for the CDR3: TGTGCCAGCAGTCCCGCGGGGTGGGGGATGGGCACTGAAGCTTTCTTT.

The chain employs TRBV11-1 and TRBJ2-3; D is perhaps TRBD2 (5 bases). Trimming removed 8 bases at V and 5 bases at J, with 20 bases between. In germline, CDR1 is SGHAT, CDR2 FQDESV (reference sequence). This CDR3 is 15 amino acids long. The CDR3 loop is CASSAGPSREDTQYF. Here the CDR3 DNA reads TGTGCCAGCTCTGCAGGCCCCTCACGGGAAGATACGCAGTATTTT. The complete variable domain, with remaining parts taken from reference TRBV11-1 and TRBJ2-3, reads EAEVAQSPRYKITEKSQAVAFWCDPISGHATLYWYRQILGQGPELLVQFQDESVVDDSQLPKDRFSAERLKGVDSTLKIQPAELGDSAMYLCASSAGPSREDTQYFGPGTRLTVL.

The gene calls are TRBV6-5 and TRBJ1-1; D remains ambiguous. Trimming stripped 6 bases from V and 0 bases from J, with 11 bases between. This CDR3 comprises 14 residues. The germline CDR1 and CDR2 sequences are MNHEY and SVGAGI. CDR3 in DNA: TGTGCCAGCAGGTCGGGCACGCTGAACACTGAAGCTTTCTTT. Its protein is CASRSGTLNTEAFF.

The sample holds one count of this clone. The gene calls are TRBV6-5 and TRBJ2-4, with D unresolved. The CDR3 contains 15 residues. Trimming shortened V by 0 bases and J by 2 bases, and 8 bases separated the two germline ends. Germline V gene sequence: CDR1 MNHEY, CDR2 SVGAGI. CDR3 loop: CASSYSITPKNIQYF. The CDR3 bases are TGTGCCAGCAGTTACTCGATCACTCCCAAAAACATTCAGTACTTC.

V and J are TRBV30 and TRBJ1-2; 7 nucleotides agree with TRBD1. CDR3 length: 11 residues. The germline CDR1 and CDR2 sequences are GTSNPN and SVGIG (reference sequence). With V trimmed by 5 bases and J by 4 bases, 1 base remained unmatched. CDR3 nucleotides: TGTGCCTGGTGGGACAGCTATGGCTACACCTTC. Residues: CAWWDSYGYTF.

This chain connects TRBV6-5 to TRBJ2-2; D ambiguous. Germline CDR1 is MNHEY and CDR2 is SVGAGI. Trimming removed 7 bases from V and 3 bases from J, with 9 bases in between. The CDR3 is 13 residues long. CDR3 in DNA: TGTGCCAGCACCCCCCCACACACCGGGGAGCTGTTTTTT. It encodes CASTPPHTGELFF.

The chain uses TRBV2 and TRBJ1-1; 7 positions match TRBD1. J gave up 4 bases and V 4 bases, and 12 bases lay outside the gene matches. This CDR3 comprises 16 residues. CDR1 is SNHLY and CDR2 is FYNNEI in the germline V gene. The CDR3 is CASSGPGPRGGTEAFF. Written as DNA, the CDR3 is TGTGCCAGCAGTGGTCCGGGCCCCAGGGGGGGCACTGAAGCTTTCTTT. Full variable domain (outside the CDR3, taken from reference TRBV2 and TRBJ1-1): EPEVTQTPSHQVTQMGQEVILRCVPISNHLYFYWYRQILGQKVEFLVSFYNNEISEKSEIFDDQFSVERPDGSNFTLKIRSTKLEDSAMYFCASSGPGPRGGTEAFFGQGTRLTVV.

V and J are TRBV20-1 and TRBJ2-7; D unclear. V was trimmed by 4 bases and J by 4 bases, leaving 8 bases between them. The CDR3 totals 11 residues. The germline gives CDR1 DFQATT, CDR2 SNEGSKA (reference sequence). The CDR3 DNA sequence: TGCAGTGCTAAAAGGGATTACGAGCAGTACTTC. Protein: CSAKRDYEQYF.

V and J are TRBV7-2 and TRBJ2-5; D not resolved. The germline V gene has CDR1 SGHTA and CDR2 FQGNSA. This CDR3 has 12 residues. Trimming removed 3 bases from V and 4 bases from J, with 6 bases in between. Written as DNA, the CDR3 is TGTGCCAGCAGCTTCCCCGGAGAGACCCAGTACTTC. It translates to CASSFPGETQYF.

The chain links TRBV15 to TRBJ1-3; no clear D. The CDR3 totals 16 residues. From germline, CDR1 is LNHNV and CDR2 YYDKDF (reference sequence). V shed 0 bases and J shed 1 base, with 10 bases lying between them. The CDR3 reads CATSRERSGSGNTIYF. DNA for the CDR3: TGTGCCACCAGCAGAGAACGCTCGGGGTCTGGAAACACCATATATTTT.

The CDR3, as DNA: TGCGCCAGCAGCGGGGACGGCCGGGAGACCCAGTACTTC. Amino acids: CASSGDGRETQYF. This chain uses TRBV5-1 with TRBJ2-5; D might be TRBD1 or TRBD2, each matching 5 bases. Trimming removed 4 bases from V and 5 bases from J, with 12 bases in between. The CDR3 spans 13 residues. The V gene's germline CDR1 is SGHRS and CDR2 YFSETQ. Together with reference TRBV5-1 and TRBJ2-5, the CDR3 gives the full variable domain: KAGVTQTPRYLIKTRGQQVTLSCSPISGHRSVSWYQQTPGQGLQFLFEYFSETQRNKGNFPGRFSGRQFSNSRSEMNVSTLELGDSALYLCASSGDGRETQYFGPGTRLLVL.

This clone showed up just once. The J gene is TRBJ1-3, the V gene TRBV13; 9 nucleotides agree with TRBD1. This CDR3 contains 14 residues. CDR1 PRHDT and CDR2 FYEKMQ come from the germline V gene (reference sequence). The V segment lost 5 bases and the J segment 4 bases; nucleotides outside the gene matches: 3. CDR3 DNA sequence: TGTGCCAGCAGCCCGGGACAGGGAGGAAACACCATATATTTT. This encodes CASSPGQGGNTIYF.

This clone was counted between two and nine times. The rearrangement links TRBV6-5 to TRBJ2-2; unclear D gene. Germline V gene sequence: CDR1 MNHEY, CDR2 SVGAGI. V was cut by 5 bases and J by 4 bases, with 14 bases left in between. The CDR3 spans 15 residues. The CDR3: CASSQSPALTGELFF. The CDR3 coding sequence is TGTGCCAGCAGTCAGTCTCCCGCCCTCACCGGGGAGCTGTTTTTT.

This chain uses TRBV5-1 with TRBJ2-1, with D uncertain. Germline V CDR1 and CDR2: SGHRS, YFSETQ. Trimming took 2 bases from V and 6 from J, leaving 9 bases between them. CDR3 length: 13 amino acids. The CDR3 sequence: CASSLSQFNEQFF. The DNA for the CDR3 is TGCGCCAGCAGCTTATCACAGTTCAATGAGCAGTTCTTC.